This T cell receptor beta chain was identified during a study of T cells after posttransplantation cyclophosphamide (TCRdb year 2016). Broadly, across the study: Using TRB sequencing, the study followed how the T cell repertoire rebuilt after myeloablative bone marrow transplantation with posttransplantation cyclophosphamide given as GVHD prophylaxis. Samples from roughly 32 PTCy-treated patients, along with samples from around 16 of their related bone marrow donors, underwent antigen receptor sequencing. TRB sequencing was also done on up to about 3 additional blood samples from 2 to 5.2 years after transplant in 3 patients, and on pretransplant blood from a handful of patients. Because TRA and TRB clonality correlated tightly in about 9 samples, the subsequent TCR analyses were limited to TRB only. Public TRB sequences were compared against a database of over 3,600 sequences linked to responses to pathogens, tumor antigens, self-antigens and alloantigens. TRB sequencing was performed on blood from all 35 or so PTCy patients with 1-year posttransplant specimens. What the study reported, not specific to this receptor: Across under 50 patients, recipient CMV seropositivity and CMV reactivation were highly associated with TRB clonality; PTCy diversity was similar to CNI/methotrexate controls. The TRB repertoires of T cells infiltrating skin or the GI tract showed only limited overlap with the TRB repertoires found in blood. Donor-recipient similarity was low at 1-2 months but rose over the first year, and later blood repertoires were often dominated by donor CD8+ memory clones.

Notes on this clone: What antigen it recognizes has not been identified. No base-level quality is on record; no much larger clone is a single base apart.

V is pruned by 6 bases and J by 1 base, leaving 8 bases of the junction without a gene match. Spanning cysteine to phenylalanine, the CDR3 consists of 15 amino acids. Just CDR3 DNA is preserved here, 45 bases in frame from base 1. In the germline V gene (reference sequence), CDR1 corresponds to MNHNY and CDR2 to SVGAGI. TRB sequencing used genomic DNA with the immunoSEQ assay at survey resolution or the hsTCRB kit. The published analysis was carried out like this. Initial read processing used immunoSEQ software, and repertoire analyses used the LymphoSeq R package. Clonality was computed as 1 minus normalized Shannon entropy, and a Gini coefficient was also calculated for each TRB dataset. Phenotypes of unsorted samples were inferred by mapping TRB sequences from sorted subsets of the recipient or donor onto the same recipient's unsorted samples. The clones in this table, taken by TCRdb from immuneACCESS, are in-frame only. Not every clone is retained; where verified, under half of the shortfall comes from an unresolved V gene, and the cause of the rest is unknown. D and trimming were read from the DNA, whereas the V and J calls and clone size are those reported in that table. The sample table contains tens of thousands of clones; only one count was recorded for about 86% of them. The ten most abundant clones make up 2.5% to 3% of the sample.

PTCy-treated patients were drawn from a prospective multi-institutional clinical trial. Peripheral blood and bone marrow mononuclear cells were isolated by Ficoll-Hypaque density centrifugation and were cryopreserved. The sequenced sample consisted of PBMCs. The receptor was derived from a young man with a blood cancer, CMV-positive, and with a related stem cell donor. The chain is made from TRBV6-6 and TRBJ1-2; 7 bases in the middle match TRBD1. The DNA is as follows: TGTGCCAGCAGCCCCCGGGACAGACATAACTATGGCTACACCTTC. Translated, it reads CASSPRDRHNYGYTF.